Shown below are 5 T cell receptor beta chains from a single sample sequenced in a study of blood T cell repertoires in COVID-19. Measured with immunoSEQ multiplex PCR; TCRdb has only the in-frame clones, and not every one. Found here are 75,000 to 95,000 clones, around 85% of them singletons; the top ten hold approximately 20%. The sequencing sample was made of peripheral blood. These receptors all come from a man older than 75 with active or convalescent COVID-19.

The chain uses TRBV24-1 and TRBJ2-1; possible D gene TRBD1, 6 bases. The CDR3 consists of 15 residues. The germline V and J ends were trimmed by 5 bases and 13 bases, with 23 bases remaining between them. The germline gives CDR1 KGHDR, CDR2 SFDVKD. The CDR3 protein is CATSGSRTDRSLQFF. In DNA form, the CDR3 reads TGTGCCACCAGTGGCAGCAGGACAGATCGTTCGTTACAGTTCTTC.

This chain joins TRBV19 and TRBJ1-4; no firm D call. The V end was cut by 6 bases, the J end by 3 bases, with 17 bases between. The V gene's germline CDR1 is LNHDA and CDR2 SQIVND (reference sequence). The CDR3 spans 16 residues. The CDR3 DNA follows: TGTGCCAGTAGGGGGTACGGGATATTAGCTAATGAAAAACTGTTTTTT. Amino acids: CASRGYGILANEKLFF.

The rearrangement links TRBV7-9 to TRBJ1-6, with a weak D call TRBD1 (5 bases). The CDR3 spans 16 residues. The germline CDR1 and CDR2 sequences are SEHNR and FQNEAQ (reference sequence). With 5 bases removed from V and 10 bases from J, the gap between germline ends came to 21 bases. The CDR3 bases are TGTGCCAGCAGCAGATCCCAGTCAGGGTATGAATCACCCCTCCACTTT. It specifies CASSRSQSGYESPLHF.

This chain links TRBV28 with TRBJ1-1; D might be TRBD1 (6 bases). The CDR3 length is 15 residues. V was cut by 6 bases and J by 0 bases, with 14 bases left in between. The germline V gene encodes CDR1 MDHEN and CDR2 SYDVKM. DNA of the CDR3: TGTGCCAGCAGGAAAAGGGGGGGGATGAACACTGAAGCTTTCTTT. Its translation: CASRKRGGMNTEAFF.

V gene TRBV3-1 (or the pseudogene TRBV3-2) combines with J gene TRBJ1-1; 9 nucleotides agree with TRBD1. V dropped 6 bases and J dropped 7; count of bases not matched to a gene: 12. The CDR3 sequence is 15 residues long. Looked up from germline, CDR1 is LGHDT and CDR2 is YNNKEL (reference sequence). The CDR3 here is CASRSEGTGKGEAFF. The CDR3 DNA is TGTGCCAGCAGATCAGAAGGGACAGGGAAGGGTGAAGCTTTCTTT.